This T cell receptor beta chain was recorded in a study of T cell clonality in common variable immunodeficiency. Profiled with immunoSEQ multiplex PCR; TCRdb holds only in-frame clones, not every one. The data show 40,000 to 45,000 clones, with none appearing a single time. This clone has ten or more counts. With the read ending 3 residues before the CDR3 end, the germline J gene is used to fill in that end. The V gene end was trimmed by 9 bases and the J gene end by 7 bases; junction bases not matched to a gene: 9. The V gene's germline CDR1 is SGHTA and CDR2 FQGNSA. There are 13 residues in the CDR3.

This receptor was identified in a person between 18 and 75 years old in good health. The material sequenced was peripheral blood mononuclear cells. The chain is built from TRBV7-2 and TRBJ1-1, with 9 bases that match TRBD1. Partial CDR3 DNA: TGTGCCAGTACTCTTGACAGGGGGGATGAA. Residues: CASTLDRGDE. The CDR3 reads in full as CASTLDRGDEAFF.